The 17 T cell receptor beta chains below all came from one sample that was sequenced in a study of T cells in Graves' hyperthyroidism and ophthalmopathy (dated by TCRdb to about 2019). Library preparation was by multiplex PCR. Instrument on record: Illumina HiSeq 2000. Amplification of TCR beta CDR3 regions was carried out from RNA transcripts. For the first round of RT-PCR on the TCR CDR3, the HTBI primer set was used together with the Qiagen OneStep RT-PCR kit. In-frame beta chains were kept once TCRdb had trimmed the public reads at Q25 with fastp and called clones with MiXCR. Each entry merges the rows of one CDR3 protein and shows their most common DNA and genes. This sample is represented by roughly 660,000 distinct CDR3 sequences; 15% to 20% of them were singletons. The ten top clones hold around 15% of the sample. Sequencing was done on a sample of blood. Source of these receptors: a middle-aged man with Graves' hyperthyroidism.

The sample holds many counts of this clonotype. The rearrangement uses TRBV29-1 and TRBJ1-1, with D perhaps TRBD1 (5 bases). V was shortened by 4 bases and J by 4 bases, with 13 bases between the two germline ends. This CDR3 has 13 residues. The V gene's germline CDR1 is SQVTM and CDR2 ANQGSEA. The DNA of the CDR3 is TGCAGCGTTGTCTCCTCCAGGGTCACTGAAGCTTTCTTT. It codes for CSVVSSRVTEAFF. The variable domain in full, completed from reference TRBV29-1 and TRBJ1-1, reads SAVISQKPSRDICQRGTSLTIQCQVDSQVTMMFWYRQQPGQSLTLIATANQGSEATYESGFVIDKFPISRPNLTFSTLTVSNMSPEDSSIYLCSVVSSRVTEAFFGQGTRLTVV.

This clonotype was seen at least ten times. The chain is built from TRBV18 and TRBJ2-1, with D perhaps TRBD1 (5 bases). Germline values: CDR1 KGHSH, CDR2 LQKENI. The CDR3 spans 14 residues. Trimming pared 1 base from V and 5 bases from J, leaving 9 bases between. The CDR3 DNA is TGTGCCAGCTCACCACAGTTACAGGACAATGAGCAGTTCTTC. The encoded protein is CASSPQLQDNEQFF.

There are many counts of this clonotype. The V call is TRBV6-5, the J call TRBJ2-5, with D perhaps given as TRBD1 or TRBD2 (5 bases each). The V gene lost 2 bases and the J gene lost 1 base, with 11 bases spanning the gap. Germline CDR1 reads MNHEY; CDR2 reads SVGAGI. The CDR3 has 15 residues. Here the CDR3 DNA reads TGTGCCAGCAGTTACGGGGGAGACGTCCAAGAGACCCAGTACTTC. Residues: CASSYGGDVQETQYF.

This clonotype has ten or more counts. The V and J genes are TRBV27 and TRBJ2-5; 10 bases line up with TRBD2. Trimming cost V 7 bases and J 2 bases; bases outside gene matches: 13. The CDR3 is 17 residues long. Germline V gene data show CDR1 as MNHEY and CDR2 as SMNVEV (reference sequence). CDR3 sequence (DNA): TGTGCCAGCACCCCCAACGGACTAGCGGACTTTCAAGAGACCCAGTACTTC. As protein: CASTPNGLADFQETQYF.

The chain links TRBV28 to TRBJ1-2; D is undetermined. Germline V lookup: CDR1 MDHEN, CDR2 SYDVKM. This CDR3 is built from 14 residues. V lost 6 bases, J lost 4 bases, and 15 bases lay in between. CDR3 region: CASSPGRTSYGYTF. CDR3 DNA sequence: TGTGCCAGCAGCCCTGGACGGACCTCCTATGGCTACACCTTC.

This clonotype was seen more than once but under ten times. The gene calls are TRBV7-6 and TRBJ2-7, with no clear D. The CDR3 length is 14 residues. CDR1 and CDR2 (germline): SGHVS, FNYEAQ. Trimming stripped 2 bases from V and 5 bases from J, with 13 bases between. The CDR3 is CASSLQEDSHEQYF. CDR3 nucleotides: TGTGCCAGCAGCTTACAGGAAGACTCTCACGAGCAGTACTTC. Complete variable domain (other parts from reference TRBV7-6 and TRBJ2-7): GAGVSQSPRYKVTKRGQDVALRCDPISGHVSLYWYRQALGQGPEFLTYFNYEAQQDKSGLPNDRFSAERPEGSISTLTIQRTEQRDSAMYRCASSLQEDSHEQYFGPGTRLTVT.

This clonotype has only a few counts. A read error may produce the germline difference seen at one junction end. This chain joins TRBV28 and TRBJ2-6, with D perhaps matching TRBD1 or TRBD2 (5 bases each). The CDR3 is 17 residues long. Germline lookup yields CDR1 MDHEN and CDR2 SYDVKM. The CDR3 loop reads CASSLGFRESGASVLTF. The CDR3 region has the DNA TGTGCCAGCAGTTTGGGTTTCAGGGAGTCTGGGGCCAGCGTCCTGACTTTC.

Many counts were recorded for this clonotype. The chain uses TRBV27 and TRBJ2-2, with TRBD1 matching 7 bases. CDR3 size: 14 residues. The germline V gene encodes CDR1 MNHEY and CDR2 SMNVEV (reference sequence). V lost 3 bases to trimming and J lost 7 bases; unmatched junction nucleotides: 5. For the CDR3, the DNA is TGTGCCAGCAGTTTGACAGGGTTGTACGGGGAGCTGTTTTTT. The encoded protein is CASSLTGLYGELFF.

In its sample, this clonotype was seen many times. The V and J genes are TRBV7-8 and TRBJ2-7; 10 positions match TRBD2. The germline V gene encodes CDR1 SGHVS and CDR2 FQNEAQ. The J segment lost 6 bases and the V segment lost 6 bases, leaving 8 bases of the junction unmatched. This CDR3 is built from 14 residues. This CDR3 reads CASSFTSGISEQYF. The CDR3 DNA sequence: TGTGCCAGCAGTTTTACTAGCGGGATTTCCGAGCAGTACTTC.

In this sample, this clonotype turned up many times. This chain links TRBV27 with TRBJ2-7, with 14 bases that match TRBD2. The V and J ends lost 6 bases and 4 bases, in that order; junction bases with no gene match: 8. The CDR3 is 16 residues long. CDR1 is MNHEY and CDR2 is SMNVEV in the germline V gene (reference sequence). The CDR3 DNA follows: TGTGCCAGCAGACCGGGACTAGCGGGAGATCGGTACGAGCAGTACTTC. Residues: CASRPGLAGDRYEQYF.

There are a few counts of this clonotype. J is TRBJ1-1 and V is TRBV5-1; D remains unclear. This CDR3 comprises 11 residues. V lost 4 bases and J 8 bases, leaving 9 bases between the germline ends. Germline assignment: CDR1 SGHRS and CDR2 YFSETQ. CDR3 in DNA: TGCGCCAGCAGCACCGGACGAGAAGCTTTCTTT. Translated, it gives CASSTGREAFF.

This clonotype was seen only a few times. The chain uses TRBV10-1 and TRBJ2-5; D ambiguous. The CDR3 is 15 residues long. Trimming took off 0 bases at V and 2 bases at J, with 10 bases between the two ends. Germline V gives CDR1 WNHNN, CDR2 SYGVQD (reference sequence). The CDR3 loop reads CASSESYQKQETQYF. The CDR3 DNA reads as TGCGCCAGCAGTGAGTCTTACCAGAAACAAGAGACCCAGTACTTC.

This clonotype showed up just a few times. The rearrangement joins TRBV2 to TRBJ2-7; D gene ambiguous. Trimming took off 6 bases at V and 2 bases at J, with 8 bases between the two ends. There are 12 residues in the CDR3. Germline CDR1 and CDR2: SNHLY and FYNNEI. The CDR3 bases are TGTGCCAGCAGCAAGTATCCCTACGAGCAGTACTTC. As protein: CASSKYPYEQYF.

Points on this clonotype: This may be a read error, as it is one base from a much larger clone. The V gene is TRBV12-3 or TRBV12-4, the J gene TRBJ1-2, with TRBD1 matching 7 bases. Unmatched junction bases numbered 8, after V lost 5 bases and J lost 8 bases. CDR3 length equals 13 residues. The CDR3 protein is CASSTTGSRGYTF. The CDR3 bases are TGTGCCAGCAGTACGACAGGGTCCCGGGGCTACACCTTC.

The J gene is TRBJ1-4, the V gene TRBV4-1; a weak D match, TRBD1 (5 bases). This CDR3 has 15 residues. Germline V gives CDR1 MGHRA, CDR2 YSYEKL. Trimming pared 2 bases from V and 3 bases from J, leaving 10 bases between. In DNA, the CDR3 is TGCGCCAGCAGCCAACCTCGGGACTCTAATGAAAAACTGTTTTTT. It yields the protein CASSQPRDSNEKLFF.

This clonotype was recorded at least ten times. This chain's CDR3 is CASSQPPERADEKLFF. CDR3 DNA: TGTGCCAGCAGCCAACCCCCAGAGCGGGCTGATGAAAAACTGTTTTTT. The V call is TRBV28, the J call TRBJ1-4; D unclear. The CDR3 spans 16 residues. V was pared by 6 bases and J by 6 bases, with 20 bases between. From germline, CDR1 is MDHEN and CDR2 SYDVKM.

This clonotype was seen many times. V is TRBV19 and J is TRBJ2-7; 8 bases fit TRBD1. The trim removed 0 bases at V and 6 bases at J, leaving 4 bases unmatched. The CDR3 runs 14 residues. CDR1 is LNHDA, CDR2 SQIVND, per germline (reference sequence). As DNA, the CDR3 is TGTGCCAGTAGTATAGATCCAGGGGGCGGCGAGCAGTACTTC. It is translated as CASSIDPGGGEQYF.